What follows are 30 T cell receptor beta chains derived from one specimen sequenced in a study of T cell repertoires in cytomegalovirus infection. For these receptors, no antigen is known. TCRdb ran MiXCR on the reads and lists one entry per CDR3 protein. The sample includes about 89,000 distinct CDR3 sequences, approximately 30% seen only once; the top ten take less than 75%. Sequences were derived from CD8+ T cells from cultured PBMCs, sampled from culture after CMV antigen stimulation. The source is a human donor in good health (CMV status not recorded). Some clones in this sample may be carry-over from other donors' samples.

This chain uses TRBV12-3 or TRBV12-4 with TRBJ1-4; D is possibly TRBD1 (5 bases). The CDR3 is 15 residues long. Trimming stripped 6 bases from V and 6 bases from J, with 17 bases between. This CDR3 reads CASRHLTGDDEKLFF. The CDR3 bases are TGTGCCAGCAGACACCTCACCGGGGACGATGAAAAACTGTTTTTT.

This clonotype was recorded many times. The chain's CDR3 is CASSPTGPNQPQHF. The CDR3 bases are TGTGCCAGCAGCCCGACAGGACCTAATCAGCCCCAGCATTTT. The genes are TRBV7-2 and TRBJ1-5; tentative D call: TRBD1 (6 bases). Germline CDR1 is SGHTA and CDR2 is FQGNSA. The V and J ends lost 5 bases and 4 bases respectively, with 12 bases between them. This CDR3 is 14 amino acids long.

This clonotype has a handful of counts. The V and J genes are TRBV19 and TRBJ1-6, with no clear D. The CDR3 is 15 amino acids. The germline V gene encodes CDR1 LNHDA and CDR2 SQIVND (reference sequence). V lost 5 bases, J lost 7 bases, and 15 bases lay in between. The CDR3 nucleotides read TGTGCCAGTAGTTCGAGGACCGTGGGGAATTCACCCCTCCACTTT. It codes for CASSSRTVGNSPLHF.

The sample holds a few counts of this clonotype. Germline and junction disagree at one end, which may indicate a read error. The V and J genes are TRBV20-1 and TRBJ2-7; 9 bases line up with TRBD2. The CDR3 has 16 residues. Germline-derived CDR1 and CDR2 are DFQATT and SNEGSKA (reference sequence). The CDR3 nucleotides read TGCAGTGCTCGAGAGGCTAGCGGGGTTATGGTCTACGAGCAGTACTTC. Translation gives CSAREASGVMVYEQYF.

CDR3 DNA sequence: TGTGCCAGCAGGGTAAACAGGCAAGAGACCCAGTACTTC. Translating it yields CASRVNRQETQYF. This chain links TRBV2 with TRBJ2-5; tentative D call: TRBD1 (5 bases). Trimming stripped 6 bases from V and 2 bases from J, with 10 bases between. Germline V gives CDR1 SNHLY, CDR2 FYNNEI. The CDR3 is 13 residues long.

The CDR3 region has the DNA TGTGCCAGTGACGGGGGGGCCTACAATGAGCAGTTCTTC. Translated: CASDGGAYNEQFF. This chain links TRBV6-6 with TRBJ2-1; 8 positions agree with TRBD2. The germline V gene has CDR1 MNHNY and CDR2 SVGAGI (reference sequence). This CDR3 has 13 amino acids. V gave up 9 bases and J gave up 2 bases; unmatched junction bases: 3.

This clonotype was seen ten or more times. The rearrangement links TRBV19 to TRBJ2-3; D is unclear. The CDR3 is 15 residues long. Trimming left V 2 bases short and J 1 base short, with 10 bases between. Germline CDR1 reads LNHDA; CDR2 reads SQIVND (reference sequence). CDR3 sequence: CASSIMKFGTDTQYF. In nucleotides, the CDR3 is TGTGCCAGTAGTATAATGAAGTTCGGCACAGATACGCAGTATTTT. Full variable domain (rest looked up from reference TRBV19 and TRBJ2-3): DGGITQSPKYLFRKEGQNVTLSCEQNLNHDAMYWYRQDPGQGLRLIYYSQIVNDFQKGDIAEGYSVSREKKESFPLTVTSAQKNPTAFYLCASSIMKFGTDTQYFGPGTRLTVL.

This clonotype occurred a few times. The V call is TRBV15, the J call TRBJ2-2; D uncertain. Trimming stripped 0 bases from V and 1 base from J, with 9 bases between. CDR1 and CDR2 (germline): LNHNV, YYDKDF (reference sequence). The CDR3 has 16 residues. CDR3 loop: CATSREGILNTGELFF. CDR3 DNA: TGTGCCACCAGCAGAGAGGGGATTCTGAACACCGGGGAGCTGTTTTTT. Full variable domain (remainder filled in from reference TRBV15 and TRBJ2-2): DAMVIQNPRYQVTQFGKPVTLSCSQTLNHNVMYWYQQKSSQAPKLLFHYYDKDFNNEADTPDNFQSRRPNTSFCFLDIRSPGLGDTAMYLCATSREGILNTGELFFGEGSRLTVL.

This clonotype was detected many times. The chain carries TRBV12-3 or TRBV12-4 and TRBJ1-5, with D unclear. The CDR3 is made up of 14 amino acids. Trimming took 3 bases from V and 2 from J, leaving 8 bases between them. The CDR3 protein is CASSFSPGNQPQHF. For the CDR3, the DNA is TGTGCCAGCAGTTTTTCTCCTGGCAATCAGCCCCAGCATTTT.

This rearrangement joins TRBV7-8 to TRBJ2-7, with D possibly matching TRBD1 (6 bases). Germline V CDR1 and CDR2: SGHVS, FQNEAQ. CDR3 length: 13 amino acids. The germline V and J ends were trimmed by 0 bases and 7 bases, with 10 bases remaining between them. The CDR3 spells CASSLAGAREQYF. Here the CDR3 DNA reads TGTGCCAGCAGCTTAGCGGGGGCTCGGGAGCAGTACTTC.

CDR3 residues: CAISVEGGVQPDTQYF. The CDR3 DNA is TGTGCCATCAGCGTAGAAGGGGGCGTTCAGCCAGATACGCAGTATTTT. The V and J genes are TRBV10-3 and TRBJ2-3, with 7 bases fitting TRBD1. CDR1 is ENHRY and CDR2 is SYGVKD in the germline V gene. The J segment lost 4 bases and the V segment lost 6 bases, leaving 13 bases of the junction unmatched. This CDR3 has 16 residues.

This chain uses TRBV6-6 with TRBJ2-1; 13 bases agree with TRBD2. CDR3 length: 17 residues. V was pared by 1 base and J by 9 bases, with 9 bases of the junction left unmatched. The germline CDR1 and CDR2 sequences are MNHNY and SVGAGI (reference sequence). The CDR3 DNA reads TGTGCCAGCAGTTACTTACTAGCGGGGGGGCCGGTTGGTGAGCAGTTCTTC. This gives the protein CASSYLLAGGPVGEQFF.

This clonotype was detected only a few times. The rearrangement joins TRBV27 to TRBJ2-7; D gene uncertain. In germline, CDR1 is MNHEY, CDR2 SMNVEV (reference sequence). CDR3 size: 14 residues. Trimming removed 1 base at V and 6 bases at J, with 13 bases between. CDR3 in DNA: TGTGCCAGCAGTTTATACGGAACCCAGTTCGAGCAGTACTTC. Protein product: CASSLYGTQFEQYF.

The chain is built from TRBV19 and TRBJ2-2; possibly TRBD1 for D (5 bases). The CDR3 is 14 amino acids. From germline, CDR1 is LNHDA and CDR2 SQIVND (reference sequence). Between the trimmed V and J ends, which lost 3 bases and 3 bases, there was a span of 8 bases. The CDR3 reads CASSIWGDTGELFF. As DNA, the CDR3 is TGTGCCAGTAGTATTTGGGGCGACACCGGGGAGCTGTTTTTT.

This clonotype was counted only a few times. V gene TRBV11-2 combines with J gene TRBJ1-1; unclear D gene. The CDR3 sequence is 13 residues long. Germline loops: CDR1 SGHAT, CDR2 FQNNGV. The ends were cut back, 3 bases at V and 1 base at J, with 6 bases in the middle. In DNA form, the CDR3 reads TGTGCCAGCAGCTTTCGGGGGAACACTGAAGCTTTCTTT. Its translation: CASSFRGNTEAFF. Full variable domain (missing parts from reference TRBV11-2 and TRBJ1-1): EAGVAQSPRYKIIEKRQSVAFWCNPISGHATLYWYQQILGQGPKLLIQFQNNGVVDDSQLPKDRFSAERLKGVDSTLKIQPAKLEDSAVYLCASSFRGNTEAFFGQGTRLTVV.

Ten or more counts support this clonotype. The chain recombines TRBV7-6 with TRBJ2-7; 11 bases line up with TRBD1. This CDR3 is 19 amino acids long. With 5 bases clipped from V and 4 bases from J, the junction kept 19 bases outside the gene matches. In germline, CDR1 is SGHVS, CDR2 FNYEAQ. The CDR3 is CASSPPGQGVYLEPYEQYF. CDR3 DNA: TGTGCCAGCAGCCCCCCGGGACAGGGGGTCTATCTAGAACCTTACGAGCAGTACTTC.

Only a few counts were recorded for this clonotype. The V call is TRBV14, the J call TRBJ1-1, with D perhaps TRBD1 (5 bases). The length of the CDR3 is 15 residues. V was trimmed by 0 bases and J by 1 base, leaving 9 bases between them. From germline, CDR1 is SGHDN and CDR2 FVKESK. The CDR3: CASSQDSGGNTEAFF. The CDR3, as DNA: TGTGCCAGCAGCCAAGATTCCGGGGGGAACACTGAAGCTTTCTTT. The full variable domain, in which reference TRBV14 and TRBJ1-1 provide the parts outside the CDR3, is EAGVTQFPSHSVIEKGQTVTLRCDPISGHDNLYWYRRVMGKEIKFLLHFVKESKQDESGMPNNRFLAERTGGTYSTLKVQPAELEDSGVYFCASSQDSGGNTEAFFGQGTRLTVV.

V usage is TRBV11-2 and J usage is TRBJ1-4; weak D call: TRBD1 (6 bases). The CDR3 has 14 residues. V was trimmed by 5 bases and J by 5 bases, leaving 12 bases between them. Germline V gives CDR1 SGHAT, CDR2 FQNNGV. CDR3 DNA sequence: TGTGCCAGCAGCCAGGGACAAGTGAATGAAAAACTGTTTTTT. Translating it yields CASSQGQVNEKLFF.

The rearrangement joins TRBV7-9 to TRBJ2-7; 10 nucleotides match TRBD1. The V segment lost 5 bases and the J segment 5 bases; nucleotides outside the gene matches: 6. The CDR3 covers 14 residues. The germline V gene has CDR1 SEHNR and CDR2 FQNEAQ (reference sequence). CDR3 DNA: TGTGCCAGCAGCCCACCGGGACAGGGGAACGAGCAGTACTTC. Protein product: CASSPPGQGNEQYF.

The genes are TRBV30 and TRBJ1-2, with D tentatively TRBD1 (5 bases). Per the germline V gene, CDR1 is GTSNPN and CDR2 is SVGIG (reference sequence). Trimming shortened V by 5 bases and J by 4 bases, and 8 bases separated the two germline ends. CDR3 size: 11 residues. The CDR3 loop is CAWGHLYGYTF. The CDR3 nucleotides are TGTGCCTGGGGACACCTCTATGGCTACACCTTC.

This clonotype was recorded a few times. The chain links TRBV4-1 to TRBJ1-1, with no clear D. There are 14 residues in the CDR3. With 4 bases removed from V and 0 bases from J, the gap between germline ends came to 9 bases. Germline CDR1 and CDR2: MGHRA and YSYEKL. Here the CDR3 reads CASSPPIMNTEAFF. As DNA, the CDR3 is TGCGCCAGCAGCCCTCCGATAATGAACACTGAAGCTTTCTTT.

This clonotype was seen ten or more times. The rearrangement links TRBV2 to TRBJ1-6, with 8 positions matching TRBD1. There are 16 residues in the CDR3. Germline trimming cut 3 bases from V and 2 bases from J; bases unmatched to any gene: 3. Per the germline V gene, CDR1 is SNHLY and CDR2 is FYNNEI. CDR3 residues: CASSDQGATYNSPLHF. The CDR3 nucleotides are TGTGCCAGCAGTGATCAGGGGGCCACCTATAATTCACCCCTCCACTTT.

The rearrangement uses TRBV6-1 and TRBJ1-1, with a possible D match to TRBD1 (5 bases). The CDR3 spans 14 residues. V lost 5 bases to trimming and J lost 1 base, with 11 bases between them. Per germline, CDR1 MNHNS and CDR2 SASEGT. The CDR3 DNA reads TGTGCCAGCAGTTACGGGGGAGGGAACACTGAAGCTTTCTTT. The encoded protein is CASSYGGGNTEAFF.

This clonotype was seen ten or more times. The chain couples TRBV7-6 to TRBJ2-7, with D tentatively TRBD2 (5 bases). Germline-derived CDR1 and CDR2 are SGHVS and FNYEAQ. The CDR3 is 13 amino acids. V lost 4 bases and J 4 bases, leaving 11 bases between the germline ends. The CDR3 DNA reads TGTGCCAGCAGCTCCCCGGGGTTATACGAGCAGTACTTC. The encoded protein is CASSSPGLYEQYF. The complete variable domain, with remaining parts taken from reference TRBV7-6 and TRBJ2-7, reads GAGVSQSPRYKVTKRGQDVALRCDPISGHVSLYWYRQALGQGPEFLTYFNYEAQQDKSGLPNDRFSAERPEGSISTLTIQRTEQRDSAMYRCASSSPGLYEQYFGPGTRLTVT.

CDR3 sequence (DNA): TGTGCCAGCAGCTCTTTACGTTCCCCCGGGGAGCTGTTTTTT. It codes for CASSSLRSPGELFF. The rearrangement links TRBV5-6 to TRBJ2-2; D unclear. The CDR3 length is 14 residues. The germline V gene encodes CDR1 SGHDT and CDR2 YYEEEE. V was shortened by 3 bases and J by 6 bases, with 12 bases between the two germline ends.

This clonotype came up a few times. The chain couples TRBV5-6 to TRBJ1-1; D is undetermined. CDR1 SGHDT and CDR2 YYEEEE come from the germline V gene. V gave up 0 bases and J gave up 4 bases, with 13 bases separating them. There are 15 residues in the CDR3. The CDR3 nucleotides read TGTGCCAGCAGCTTGGCGACGGTCTTTGGCACTGAAGCTTTCTTT. It encodes CASSLATVFGTEAFF. Drawing the rest from reference TRBV5-6 and TRBJ1-1, the complete variable domain is DAGVTQSPTHLIKTRGQQVTLRCSPKSGHDTVSWYQQALGQGPQFIFQYYEEEERQRGNFPDRFSGHQFPNYSSELNVNALLLGDSALYLCASSLATVFGTEAFFGQGTRLTVV.

This clonotype was recorded at least ten times. The chain combines TRBV4-1 with TRBJ2-5; 13 nucleotides line up with TRBD2. The V gene's germline CDR1 is MGHRA and CDR2 YSYEKL. The trim removed 0 bases at V and 2 bases at J, leaving 9 bases unmatched. The CDR3 runs to 19 residues. DNA of the CDR3: TGCGCCAGCAGCCAAGATCATGGGACTAGCGGGGTCCTTCAAGAGACCCAGTACTTC. Protein product: CASSQDHGTSGVLQETQYF.

This clonotype was picked up a small number of times. This chain links TRBV19 with TRBJ1-2; possibly TRBD1 for D (6 bases). Germline V gives CDR1 LNHDA, CDR2 SQIVND (reference sequence). V lost 5 bases, J lost 4 bases, and 17 bases lay in between. CDR3 size: 15 residues. The DNA for the CDR3 is TGTGCCAGTAGTCCAACGGACAGACACTTCTATGGCTACACCTTC. Translated: CASSPTDRHFYGYTF. The variable domain in full, with the rest retrieved from reference TRBV19 and TRBJ1-2, is DGGITQSPKYLFRKEGQNVTLSCEQNLNHDAMYWYRQDPGQGLRLIYYSQIVNDFQKGDIAEGYSVSREKKESFPLTVTSAQKNPTAFYLCASSPTDRHFYGYTFGSGTRLTVV.

This clonotype was found a few times. V gene TRBV14 combines with J gene TRBJ2-7; a possible D gene is TRBD1 (5 bases). The CDR3 runs 13 residues. Germline CDR1 and CDR2: SGHDN and FVKESK. V lost 0 bases to trimming and J lost 12 bases, with 15 bases between them. The CDR3 spells CASSQDLDSLPYF. CDR3 coding DNA: TGTGCCAGCAGCCAAGATCTAGACAGCTTGCCGTACTTC.

This clonotype occurred many times. This chain links TRBV7-9 with TRBJ2-3, with D unclear. Per germline, CDR1 SEHNR and CDR2 FQNEAQ (reference sequence). The germline V and J ends were trimmed by 3 bases and 8 bases, with 12 bases remaining between them. There are 13 residues in the CDR3. The CDR3 sequence: CASSFYLWGTQYF. As DNA, the CDR3 is TGTGCCAGCAGCTTTTACCTTTGGGGTACGCAGTATTTT.